The 14 T cell receptor beta chains reported below all come from one sample, sequenced in a study of CDR3 diversity in severe acne. TCRdb re-called the PCR reads through MiXCR, storing one row per CDR3 protein. The data contain over 90,000 distinct CDR3 sequences, roughly half of them singletons. Sequenced input: blood. Source of these receptors: a male donor with acne.

This clonotype was counted once. The chain carries TRBV4-1 and TRBJ1-4, with D possibly matching TRBD1 (6 bases). This CDR3 region has 13 residues. V was shortened by 4 bases and J by 8 bases, with 11 bases between the two germline ends. Germline CDR1 and CDR2: MGHRA and YSYEKL. CDR3 nucleotides: TGCGCCAGCAGCCTGGGGGACACCGAAAAACTGTTTTTT. This encodes CASSLGDTEKLFF.

About this clonotype: At one end, the junction sequence differs from germline, possibly due to a read error. The chain uses TRBV7-2 and TRBJ2-1; TRBD2 matches at 8 bases. The CDR3 extends over 19 amino acids. The V gene's germline CDR1 is SGHTA and CDR2 FQGNSA. CDR3 protein: CASSLWRSVSGSSYNGQFF. The CDR3 nucleotides are TGTGCCAGCAGCTTGTGGCGGTCCGTCAGCGGGAGCTCCTACAATGGGCAGTTCTTC.

The V gene is TRBV9, the J gene TRBJ2-1, with 13 bases lining up with TRBD2. There are 16 residues in the CDR3. The germline CDR1 and CDR2 sequences are SGDLS and YYNGEE. The junction had 3 bases not matched to a gene; V was cut back by 4 bases and J by 2 bases. The CDR3 loop reads CASSQTSGGTYNEQFF. The CDR3, as DNA: TGTGCCAGCAGCCAGACTAGCGGGGGGACCTACAATGAGCAGTTCTTC.

This clonotype was found a few times. The chain uses TRBV29-1 and TRBJ2-6; D is uncertain. With 2 bases removed from V and 0 bases from J, the gap between germline ends came to 14 bases. Germline CDR1 is SQVTM and CDR2 is ANQGSEA. The CDR3 length is 17 residues. This CDR3 reads CSVERSEYGSGANVLTF. The CDR3 DNA is TGCAGCGTTGAACGATCCGAGTACGGCTCTGGGGCCAACGTCCTGACTTTC.

There are a few counts of this clonotype. V and J are TRBV10-3 and TRBJ2-3, with 10 bases aligning to TRBD2. This CDR3 has 17 residues. The germline V gene encodes CDR1 ENHRY and CDR2 SYGVKD. V was clipped by 10 bases and J by 0 bases; unmatched bases: 13. CDR3 sequence: CATRTLASGSSTDTQYF. The CDR3 nucleotides read TGTGCCACCCGAACTCTTGCTAGCGGGAGCAGCACAGATACGCAGTATTTT.

By sample fraction, this clonotype is medium-sized (0.01 to 0.1%). V gene TRBV20-1 combines with J gene TRBJ2-7; a possible D gene is TRBD1 (6 bases). There are 12 residues in the CDR3. Germline CDR1 DFQATT, CDR2 SNEGSKA (reference sequence). The CDR3 bases are TGCAGCTTTTCTACAGGGTATAACGAGCAGTACTTC. The encoded protein is CSFSTGYNEQYF.

This clonotype was observed at least ten times. A read error may explain this, as a much larger clone is one base away. The chain has TRBV6-2 or TRBV6-3 and TRBJ2-1; D possibly corresponds to TRBD2 (5 bases). The CDR3 totals 15 residues. The germline V gene encodes CDR1 MNHEY and CDR2 SVGEGT. Trimming took off 6 bases at V and 7 bases at J, with 19 bases between the two ends. CDR3: CASRYVGLEGNEQFF. The CDR3 coding sequence is TGTGCCAGCAGGTACGTAGGGCTAGAGGGTAATGAGCAGTTCTTC.

This chain connects TRBV10-2 to TRBJ1-5; TRBD1 agrees at 7 bases. Looked up from germline, CDR1 is WSHSY and CDR2 is SAAADI. V gave up 7 bases and J gave up 4 bases; unmatched junction bases: 7. This CDR3 comprises 14 residues. CDR3 bases: TGCGCCAGCAACCAGGGGGGTAATAATCAGCCCCAGCATTTT. It translates to CASNQGGNNQPQHF.

J is TRBJ2-7 and V is TRBV20-1; TRBD1 agrees at 12 bases. V was pared by 1 base and J by 2 bases, with 9 bases of the junction left unmatched. This CDR3 is 17 amino acids long. Germline values: CDR1 DFQATT, CDR2 SNEGSKA (reference sequence). CDR3 sequence reads: CSARGGQGAAPAYEQYF. CDR3 sequence (DNA): TGCAGTGCTAGAGGGGGACAGGGGGCCGCCCCAGCCTACGAGCAGTACTTC.

This rearrangement joins TRBV10-3 to TRBJ2-7, with 9 bases that match TRBD1. The CDR3 consists of 13 residues. CDR1 and CDR2 from the germline V gene are ENHRY and SYGVKD. J lost 2 bases, V lost 6 bases, and 2 bases had no gene match. Written as DNA, the CDR3 is TGTGCCATCAGCGGGACAGGGACCTACGAGCAGTACTTC. It is translated as CAISGTGTYEQYF.

This clonotype was recorded a few times. As DNA, the CDR3 is TGCAGCGTTCCACAGGGGGATAACCAAGAGGGGACCCAGTACTTC. It encodes CSVPQGDNQEGTQYF. This rearrangement joins TRBV29-1 to TRBJ2-5, with 8 bases fitting TRBD1. CDR1 and CDR2 from the germline V gene are SQVTM and ANQGSEA. CDR3 length equals 15 residues. Losses at the gene ends were 5 bases for V and 7 bases for J; bases not matched to a gene: 15.

Details on this clonotype: Given a much more abundant clone one base away, this may be a read error. Because it lacks the conserved phenylalanine or tryptophan at the end, this CDR3 is likely a read error. The chain links TRBV7-3 to TRBJ1-1, with TRBD1 as a possible D gene (5 bases). V lost 5 bases, J lost 5 bases, and 12 bases lay in between. The CDR3 has 13 amino acids. In germline, CDR1 is SGHTA, CDR2 FQGTGA. CDR3 protein: CASSLGGGTEAFL. In DNA, the CDR3 is TGTGCCAGCAGCCTTGGGGGAGGTACTGAAGCTTTCCTT.

The chain joins TRBV4-3 to TRBJ2-7; 10 bases map to TRBD1. CDR1 and CDR2 (germline): LGHNA, YSLEER. CDR3 length: 15 residues. V was pared by 5 bases and J by 5 bases, with 9 bases of the junction left unmatched. CDR3 region: CASSSGQGFEHEQYF. The CDR3 coding sequence is TGCGCCAGCAGCTCGGGACAGGGGTTCGAACACGAGCAGTACTTC.

This rearrangement joins TRBV2 to TRBJ1-4; D perhaps matches TRBD1 (6 bases). V was clipped by 7 bases and J by 4 bases, with 13 bases between them. Germline V gene data show CDR1 as SNHLY and CDR2 as FYNNEI. The CDR3 contains 14 residues. CDR3 nucleotides: TGTGCCAGCACTAGGGACATTCTTAATGAAAAACTGTTTTTT. It translates to CASTRDILNEKLFF. Using reference TRBV2 and TRBJ1-4 for the parts outside the CDR3, the full variable domain is EPEVTQTPSHQVTQMGQEVILRCVPISNHLYFYWYRQILGQKVEFLVSFYNNEISEKSEIFDDQFSVERPDGSNFTLKIRSTKLEDSAMYFCASTRDILNEKLFFGSGTQLSVL.